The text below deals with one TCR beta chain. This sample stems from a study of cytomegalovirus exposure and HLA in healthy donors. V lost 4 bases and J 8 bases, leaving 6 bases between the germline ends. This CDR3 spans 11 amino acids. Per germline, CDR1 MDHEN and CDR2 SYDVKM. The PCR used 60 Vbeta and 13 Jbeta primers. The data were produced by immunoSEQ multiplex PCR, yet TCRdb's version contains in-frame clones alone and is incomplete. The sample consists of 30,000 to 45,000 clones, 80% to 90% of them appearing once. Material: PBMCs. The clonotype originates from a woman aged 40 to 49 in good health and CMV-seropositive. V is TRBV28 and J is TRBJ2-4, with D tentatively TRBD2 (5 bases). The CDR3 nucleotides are TGTGCCAGCAGTTCGAGGGACATTCAGTACTTC. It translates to CASSSRDIQYF.